The source of this T cell receptor (beta chain) is a study of cytomegalovirus exposure and HLA in healthy donors. Across the study: Among the approximately 400 donors who were genotyped, about 86% fell in the genetic ancestry cluster that is associated with self-reported Caucasian donors.

60 Vbeta and 13 Jbeta primers were used in PCR. In the original workflow: In a later analysis, approximately 80 million unique TCR beta chains included roughly 11 million shared by two or more donors. The repertoire was sequenced with immunoSEQ multiplex PCR; TCRdb's copy has only in-frame clones and lacks some. That table supplies the V and J calls and clone size; D and trimming were determined from the DNA. The sample has about 94,000 clones, around two thirds seen once; the top ten hold about 3.8%. The sample holds one count of this clone. Its antigen is still unknown. Study results and limitations: It was around 160 TCR beta chains that were listed as cytomegalovirus-associated.

V was clipped by 1 base and J by 7 bases, with 13 bases between them. This CDR3 is built from 15 residues. Germline CDR1 is SGHVS and CDR2 is FQNEAQ. Donors in the study were healthy people who gave bone marrow. Specimen: PBMCs. This chain links TRBV7-8 with TRBJ1-4; D might be TRBD1 (5 bases). The receptor was isolated from a man younger than 40 in good health and CMV-seronegative. The CDR3 region is CASSLGVRVGEKLFF. The CDR3 bases are TGTGCCAGCAGCTTAGGTGTCAGGGTGGGTGAAAAACTGTTTTTT. The full variable domain, with the rest looked up from reference TRBV7-8 and TRBJ1-4, is GAGVSQSPRYKVAKRGQDVALRCDPISGHVSLFWYQQALGQGPEFLTYFQNEAQLDKSGLPSDRFFAERPEGSVSTLKIQRTQQEDSAVYLCASSLGVRVGEKLFFGSGTQLSVL.